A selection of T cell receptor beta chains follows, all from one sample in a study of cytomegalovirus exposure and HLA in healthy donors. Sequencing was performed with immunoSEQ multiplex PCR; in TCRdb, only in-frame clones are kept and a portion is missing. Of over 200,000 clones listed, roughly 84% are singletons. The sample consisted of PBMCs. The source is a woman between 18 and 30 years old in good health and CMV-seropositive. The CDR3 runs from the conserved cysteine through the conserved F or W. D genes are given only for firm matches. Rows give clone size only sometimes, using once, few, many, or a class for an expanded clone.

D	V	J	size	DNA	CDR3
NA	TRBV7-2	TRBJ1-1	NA	TGTGCCAGCAGCTCCCGTAGAGACACTGAAGCTTTCTTT	CASSSRRDTEAFF
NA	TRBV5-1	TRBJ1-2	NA	TGCGCCAGCAGCTCCGGGACACGAACGTCTAACTATGGCTACACCTTC	CASSSGTRTSNYGYTF
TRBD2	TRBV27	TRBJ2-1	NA	TGTGCCAGCAGTTTCACACTTGGAAAAGCGGGACCTCACTACAATGAGCAGTTCTTC	CASSFTLGKAGPHYNEQFF
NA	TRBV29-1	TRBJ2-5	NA	TGCAGCGTTGAAATAACAGGATACCAAGAGACCCAGTACTTC	CSVEITGYQETQYF
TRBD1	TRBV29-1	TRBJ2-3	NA	TGCAGCGTTGAGCGGACAGGGGGCCTCACAGATACGCAGTATTTT	CSVERTGGLTDTQYF
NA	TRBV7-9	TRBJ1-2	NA	TGTGCCAGCAGTCCCAACTCGGAGGACTATGGCTACACCTTC	CASSPNSEDYGYTF
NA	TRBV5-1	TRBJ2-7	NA	TGCGCCAGCAGCGGGAGAGAGGGCCCCTACGAGCAGTACTTC	CASSGREGPYEQYF
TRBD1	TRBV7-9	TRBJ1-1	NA	TGTGCCAGCAGCCGATTGACAGGGCACACTGAAGCTTTCTTT	CASSRLTGHTEAFF
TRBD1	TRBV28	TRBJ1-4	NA	TGTGCCAGCAGAATGGACAGGGGGGTGTATCCTAATGAAAAACTGTTTTTT	CASRMDRGVYPNEKLFF
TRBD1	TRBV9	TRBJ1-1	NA	TGTGCCAGCAGCGTAGCACAGGGGAGCACTGAAGCTTTCTTT	CASSVAQGSTEAFF
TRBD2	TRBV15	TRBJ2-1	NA	TGTGCCACCAGCAGAGCTGATGGACTAGCGGGACGACGGCTTGATGAGCAGTTCTTC	CATSRADGLAGRRLDEQFF
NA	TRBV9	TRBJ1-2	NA	TGTGCCAGCAGCCCAGACGGGTCCTATGGCTACACCTTC	CASSPDGSYGYTF
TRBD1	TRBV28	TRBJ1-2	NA	TGTGCCAGCAGTTCACCGATCGGACAGGGTAACTATGGCTACACCTTC	CASSSPIGQGNYGYTF
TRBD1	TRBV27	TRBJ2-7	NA	TGTGCCAGCAGTTTAACAGGGGGCCCCTACGAGCAGTACTTC	CASSLTGGPYEQYF
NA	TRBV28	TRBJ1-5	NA	TGTGCCAGCAGCCCGACTGAGAGCAATCAGCCCCAGCATTTT	CASSPTESNQPQHF
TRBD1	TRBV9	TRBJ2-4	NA	TGTGCCAGCAGCCCTCGGACAGGGGCTGGAATCATTCAGTACTTC	CASSPRTGAGIIQYF
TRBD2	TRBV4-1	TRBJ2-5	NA	TGCGCCAGCATGGAGGAGGGCGGGAGTTGGGAGACCCAGTACTTC	CASMEEGGSWETQYF
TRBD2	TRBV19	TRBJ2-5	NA	TGTGCCAGTAGTACTAGCGGGTACTCGGCCCAAGAGACCCAGTACTTC	CASSTSGYSAQETQYF
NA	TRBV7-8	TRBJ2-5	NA	TGTGCCAGCAGCCCCCGACTACTGTACCAAGAGACCCAGTACTTC	CASSPRLLYQETQYF
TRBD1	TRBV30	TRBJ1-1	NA	TGTGCCTGGGGACAGGGGGCCACTGAAGCTTTCTTT	CAWGQGATEAFF
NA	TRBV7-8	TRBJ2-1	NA	TGTGCCAGCAGCTTAGCCCCCCAAGAGCAGTTCTTC	CASSLAPQEQFF
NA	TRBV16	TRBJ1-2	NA	TGTGCCAGCAGCCAATCAGGCCCCCCTAGAATCTATGGCTACACCTTC	CASSQSGPPRIYGYTF
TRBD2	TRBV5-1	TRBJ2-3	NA	TGCGCCAGCAGCTTGGAGGCTAGCGGGACAGATACGCAGTATTTT	CASSLEASGTDTQYF
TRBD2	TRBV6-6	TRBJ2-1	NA	TGTGCCAGCAGTCCCGGACTAGCGGGAGAATACAATGAGCAGTTCTTC	CASSPGLAGEYNEQFF
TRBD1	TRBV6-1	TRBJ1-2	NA	TGTGCCAGCAGGATACAAGTGACAGGGGACCATGGCTACACCTTC	CASRIQVTGDHGYTF
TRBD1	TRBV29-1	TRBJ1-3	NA	TGCAGCGTCACGGACAGGAACACCATATATTTT	CSVTDRNTIYF
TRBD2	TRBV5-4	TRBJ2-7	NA	TGTGCCAGCAGCTTGGGGGGACTAGCGGGAGTCGAGCAGTACTTC	CASSLGGLAGVEQYF
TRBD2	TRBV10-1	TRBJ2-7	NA	TGCGCCAGCAGTGTGGAGACTAGCGGCTACGAGCAGTACTTC	CASSVETSGYEQYF
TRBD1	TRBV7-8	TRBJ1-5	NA	TGTGCCAGCAGCTGGGACAGTGGACGACAGTTGCATCAGCCCCAGCATTTT	CASSWDSGRQLHQPQHF
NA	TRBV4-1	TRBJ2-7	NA	TGCGCCAGCAGCCTCACAGGGAACAGCTACGAGCAGTACTTC	CASSLTGNSYEQYF
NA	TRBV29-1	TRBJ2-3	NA	TGCAGCGTTGAAGATGGTAAGGGAGCGCAAACCACAGATACGCAGTATTTT	CSVEDGKGAQTTDTQYF
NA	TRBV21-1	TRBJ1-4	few	TGTGCCAGCAGCAAAGTTGGAGGACAGGGACGACTTAATGAAAAACTGTTTTTT	CASSKVGGQGRLNEKLFF
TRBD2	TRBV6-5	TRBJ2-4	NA	TGTGCCAGCAGACGGGGGGGGTTGGGGAAAAACATTCAGTACTTC	CASRRGGLGKNIQYF
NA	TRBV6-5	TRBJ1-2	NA	TGTGCCAGCAGTGCCCGGGGAGGGAGGAACTATGGCTACACCTTC	CASSARGGRNYGYTF
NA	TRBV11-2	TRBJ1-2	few	TGTGCCAGCAGCTTAGGGCTAGGTGATGGCTACACCTTC	CASSLGLGDGYTF
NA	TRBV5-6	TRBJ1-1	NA	TGTGCCAGCAGCTTACAGGGCCGGAACACTGAAGCTTTCTTT	CASSLQGRNTEAFF
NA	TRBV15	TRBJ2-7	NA	TGTGCCACCAGCTTTGACTACTACGAGCAGTACTTC	CATSFDYYEQYF
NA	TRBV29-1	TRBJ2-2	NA	TGCAGCGTGGGAGAGTTCCAGGCCACCGGGGAGCTGTTTTTT	CSVGEFQATGELFF
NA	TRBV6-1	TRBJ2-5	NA	TGTGCCAGCAGCGCCTCCCGGCCGGGACAAGAGACCCAGTACTTC	CASSASRPGQETQYF
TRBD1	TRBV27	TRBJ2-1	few	TGTGCCAGCAGTTTTAGGACAGGGCCAAACTCCTACAATGAGCAGTTCTTC	CASSFRTGPNSYNEQFF
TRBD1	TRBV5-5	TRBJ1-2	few	TGTGCCAGCAGCTTGACAGGGGGCCTGTTCTATGGCTACACCTTC	CASSLTGGLFYGYTF
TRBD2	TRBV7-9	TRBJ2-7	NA	TGTGCCAGCAGCCCAGGGACTAGCGGGAGGAAAGTTATCTACGAGCAGTACTTC	CASSPGTSGRKVIYEQYF
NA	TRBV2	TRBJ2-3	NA	TGTGCCAGCAAGCGTCGACAGGCCCCGTCCACAGATACGCAGTATTTT	CASKRRQAPSTDTQYF
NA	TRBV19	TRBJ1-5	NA	TGTGCCAGTAGTATGGGTAACAGGGAGTTCCCACAGCCCCAGCATTTT	CASSMGNREFPQPQHF
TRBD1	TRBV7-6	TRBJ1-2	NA	TGTGCCAGCAGCCGGGACAGGTCCTTTGGGTATGGCTACACCTTC	CASSRDRSFGYGYTF